This T cell receptor (beta chain) stems from a study of T cell responses to AZD1222 COVID-19 vaccine. The CDR3 contains 16 residues. The germline V gene has CDR1 LNHDA and CDR2 SQIVND (reference sequence). The J segment lost 5 bases and the V segment lost 8 bases, leaving 17 bases of the junction unmatched. Broader study findings: Most donors were white British and more were female, and clonal diversity was possibly underestimated. Only a handful of individuals given AZD1222 were seropositive at baseline.

On this clone: What it binds is not known.

The repertoire was sequenced with immunoSEQ multiplex PCR; TCRdb's copy has only in-frame clones and lacks some. The data show about 120,000 clones, roughly 92% seen once. The sample in question was peripheral blood, obtained 28 days after the second AZD1222 dose. J is TRBJ1-2 and V is TRBV19, with TRBD1 identical over 7 bases. This TCR was recovered from an adult who received the AZD1222 COVID-19 vaccine. The CDR3 here is CASSRDSPSFGYGYTF. The CDR3 DNA reads as TGTGCCAGTTCCCGGGACAGCCCTTCGTTTGGGTATGGCTACACCTTC.